This TCR beta chain was sequenced during a study of early T cells in non-severe SARS-CoV-2 infection. CDR3 length: 12 amino acids. V was cut by 5 bases and J by 3 bases, with 7 bases left in between. Per the germline V gene, CDR1 is LNHNV and CDR2 is YYDKDF (reference sequence). Each CDR3 protein gets one entry after TCRdb re-called the 5' RACE reads with MiXCR. The sample yields tens of thousands of distinct CDR3 sequences, 10% to 15% seen once. This clonotype was counted many times. Its target is unknown. The study, taken as a whole, reports: VDJdb-based annotation leaned toward anti-spike CD8 responses and missed private and CD4 specificities.

The chain employs TRBV15 and TRBJ1-2; D perhaps matches TRBD1 (6 bases). Specimen: whole blood. This sequence originates from an adult who was a healthcare worker with PCR-confirmed SARS-CoV-2 infection or an uninfected control (not recorded which). CDR3 nucleotides: TGTGCCACCAGCCCAGGGGACTATGGCTACACCTTC. Translation gives CATSPGDYGYTF.